This entry is about one T cell receptor beta chain. No antigen is known for it. The sample is drawn from a study of vaccination and CD4 T cells after COVID-19. Germline loops: CDR1 SGHTA, CDR2 FQGNSA. V was clipped by 2 bases and J by 4 bases; unmatched bases: 3. This CDR3 contains 15 residues. The time point denotes: late sampling 161 to 241 days after vaccination in a few convalescent patients. The treatment here: roughly 10-day PBMC culture with coronavirus spike peptide pools or control peptides (ViraFEST assay). The Oncomine TCR Beta short-read assay was applied to DNA of cultured CD4+ T cells. TCRdb re-derived calls from the PCR reads in MiXCR, one entry per CDR3 protein. Of about 17,000 distinct CDR3 sequences in the sample, roughly 56% were seen once.

The origin of this receptor is a human donor who had recovered from COVID-19. The chain links TRBV7-2 to TRBJ2-1; TRBD2 matches 9 bases. Specimen: CD4+ T cells from blood, cultured in vitro, collected about 7 months after SARS-CoV-2 vaccination. CDR3 DNA: TGTGCCAGCAGCTTATCGCTAGCGGGGTACAATGAGCAGTTCTTC. Its translation: CASSLSLAGYNEQFF.